The T cell receptor (beta chain) under discussion was sequenced for a study of T cell responses to AZD1222 COVID-19 vaccine. Study-wide points: Mapped onto spike, vaccine-associated CD4 TCRs spanned it and were dominant at 160-218 and 743-854.

Assay used: immunoSEQ multiplex PCR; TCRdb lists only in-frame clones, some missing. The sample lists over 40,000 clones; over 80% were seen once. The CDR3 is 14 amino acids. The germline V gene has CDR1 SEHNR and CDR2 FQNEAQ (reference sequence). V was shortened by 1 base and J by 3 bases, with 9 bases between the two germline ends. By share, this clone counts as medium-sized. Its antigen is undetermined. The gene calls are TRBV7-9 and TRBJ1-1, with no clear D. This receptor was obtained from an adult in good health. The specimen was peripheral blood, collected on day 0 of AZD1222 vaccination. The CDR3 loop is CASSLVRQDTEAFF. The CDR3 nucleotides are TGTGCCAGCAGCTTAGTAAGGCAAGACACTGAAGCTTTCTTT.